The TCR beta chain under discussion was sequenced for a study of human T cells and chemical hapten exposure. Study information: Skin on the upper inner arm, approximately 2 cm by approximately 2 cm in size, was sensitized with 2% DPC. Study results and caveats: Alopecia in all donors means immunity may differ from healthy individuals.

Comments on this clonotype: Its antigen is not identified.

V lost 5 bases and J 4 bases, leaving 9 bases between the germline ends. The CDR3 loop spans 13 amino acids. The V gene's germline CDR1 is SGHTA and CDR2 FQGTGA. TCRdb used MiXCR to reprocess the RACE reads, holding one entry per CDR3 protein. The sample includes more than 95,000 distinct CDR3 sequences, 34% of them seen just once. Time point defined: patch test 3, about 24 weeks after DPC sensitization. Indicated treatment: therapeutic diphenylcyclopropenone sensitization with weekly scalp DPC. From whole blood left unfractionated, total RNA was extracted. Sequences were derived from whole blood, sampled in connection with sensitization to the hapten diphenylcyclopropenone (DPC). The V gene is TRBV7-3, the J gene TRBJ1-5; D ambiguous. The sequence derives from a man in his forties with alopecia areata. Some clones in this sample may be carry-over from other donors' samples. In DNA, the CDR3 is TGTGCCAGCAGCCGCGGGCCTAATCAGCCCCAGCATTTT. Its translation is CASSRGPNQPQHF.